Detailed here is one TCR beta chain. This sample was taken from a study of human T cells and chemical hapten exposure. Germline assignment: CDR1 LGHDT and CDR2 YNNKEL (reference sequence). V shed 7 bases and J 6 bases; nucleotides not matched to a gene: 11. The CDR3 consists of 15 residues. Time point meaning: pre-sensitization, week 0. Treatment described: therapeutic diphenylcyclopropenone sensitization with weekly scalp DPC. TCRdb re-called the RACE reads with MiXCR, one entry per CDR3 protein. The sample holds roughly 64,000 distinct CDR3 sequences, approximately 10% seen once. V gene TRBV3-1 combines with J gene TRBJ1-1, with TRBD1 matching over 10 bases. This receptor was obtained from a middle-aged woman with alopecia areata. Some clones in this sample may be carry-over from other donors' samples. The material was whole blood, obtained in connection with sensitization to the hapten diphenylcyclopropenone (DPC). CDR3 residues: CASTILRDRGPEAFF. The CDR3 DNA reads as TGTGCCAGCACCATCCTCCGGGACAGGGGTCCTGAAGCTTTCTTT.